These 15 T cell receptor beta chains came from one sample sequenced in a study of molecular identifiers for immune sequencing clone quantification. TCRdb passed the PCR reads through MiXCR, listing each CDR3 protein once. Found here are 100,000 or so distinct CDR3 sequences, approximately 40% of them singletons; the top ten hold approximately 3.8%. The sequenced sample consisted of naive CD8+ T cells from blood, with Jurkat cell RNA spiked in. The subset is: FACS-sorted CD8+CD4-CCR7+CD45RA+ naive T cells. The receptors were sampled from a human donor in good health. Some libraries in this study had Jurkat cell RNA spiked in.

This clonotype has at least ten counts. The rearrangement links TRBV13 to TRBJ2-1; D is perhaps TRBD2 (5 bases). V was shortened by 5 bases and J by 8 bases, with 10 bases between the two germline ends. The CDR3 extends over 12 amino acids. Germline V gene lookup returns CDR1 PRHDT and CDR2 FYEKMQ (reference sequence). The CDR3 nucleotides are TGTGCCAGCAGCCCAGCGGCCTATGAGCAGTTCTTC. Protein: CASSPAAYEQFF.

As for this clonotype: This may be a read error: a much more frequent sequence differs by one nucleotide. The chain uses TRBV6-6 and TRBJ2-7, with no clear D. This CDR3 is 19 amino acids long. The V gene's germline CDR1 is MNHNY and CDR2 SVGAGI (reference sequence). CDR3 sequence: CASSYSAESRLRSYHEQHF. The CDR3 region has the DNA TGTGCCAGCAGTTACTCGGCCGAGTCGCGCCTGCGTTCGTATCACGAGCAGCACTTC.

Worth noting for this clonotype: This could be a read error, since a much larger clone is one nucleotide away. The rearrangement uses TRBV29-1 and TRBJ2-5; 11 nucleotides match TRBD1. CDR1 SQVTM and CDR2 ANQGSEA come from the germline V gene. The CDR3 spans 16 residues. Trimming removed 4 bases from V and 1 base from J; junction bases left unmatched: 8. This CDR3 is CSVGGGTGGPQETQYF. CDR3 bases: TGCAGCGTTGGTGGCGGGACAGGGGGGCCCCAAGAGACCCAGTACTTC.

This clonotype was found many times. The chain employs TRBV28 and TRBJ2-1; TRBD1 matches at 11 bases. V gave up 5 bases and J gave up 7 bases; unmatched junction bases: 7. In germline, CDR1 is MDHEN, CDR2 SYDVKM. This CDR3 has 15 residues. This chain's CDR3 is CASSARDRGWNEQFF. DNA for the CDR3: TGTGCCAGCAGTGCCCGGGACAGGGGGTGGAATGAGCAGTTCTTC. The complete variable domain, with remaining parts taken from reference TRBV28 and TRBJ2-1, reads DVKVTQSSRYLVKRTGEKVFLECVQDMDHENMFWYRQDPGLGLRLIYFSYDVKMKEKGDIPEGYSVSREKKERFSLILESASTNQTSMYLCASSARDRGWNEQFFGPGTRLTVL.

Concerning this clonotype: Because the CDR3 is missing its conserved closing phenylalanine or tryptophan, this is likely a read error. The J gene is TRBJ2-7, the V gene TRBV28; D call uncertain. Trimming took off 5 bases at V and 0 bases at J, with 11 bases between the two ends. Germline CDR1 and CDR2: MDHEN and SYDVKM. The CDR3 is 14 amino acids. The CDR3 here is CASSLEYSSYEQYL. CDR3 coding DNA: TGTGCCAGCAGTCTCGAGTACAGCTCCTACGAGCAGTACCTC.

This clonotype has more than one count but fewer than ten. The genes are TRBV28 and TRBJ2-7; D may be TRBD1 or TRBD2 (5 bases each). This CDR3 has 16 amino acids. Germline-derived CDR1 and CDR2 are MDHEN and SYDVKM. V shed 6 bases and J shed 0 bases, with 18 bases lying between them. In nucleotides, the CDR3 is TGTGCCAGCAGCCACATAGGGGACGGGGACTCCTACGAGCAGTACTTC. It codes for CASSHIGDGDSYEQYF. Full variable domain (rest looked up from reference TRBV28 and TRBJ2-7): DVKVTQSSRYLVKRTGEKVFLECVQDMDHENMFWYRQDPGLGLRLIYFSYDVKMKEKGDIPEGYSVSREKKERFSLILESASTNQTSMYLCASSHIGDGDSYEQYFGPGTRLTVT.

The chain carries TRBV19 and TRBJ2-1, with 7 bases that match TRBD2. CDR1 is LNHDA, CDR2 SQIVND, per germline (reference sequence). The CDR3 has 14 residues. J gave up 3 bases and V 1 base, and 0 bases lay outside the gene matches. The chain's CDR3 is CASSIVAGYNEQFF. As DNA, the CDR3 is TGTGCCAGTAGTATAGTAGCGGGCTACAATGAGCAGTTCTTC.

This clonotype was seen many times. One end of the junction does not line up with germline, which may come from a read error. The chain links TRBV29-1 to TRBJ1-4; D is possibly TRBD1 (5 bases). The germline gives CDR1 SQVTM, CDR2 ANQGSEA. This CDR3 has 13 residues. The CDR3 region is CSVVWTTNEKLFF. In nucleotides, the CDR3 is TGCAGCGTTGTCTGGACAACCAATGAAAAACTGTTTTTT.

In nucleotides, the CDR3 is TGTGCCAGCAGTTTAACACTAGCGGGATACGAGCAGTACTTC. This encodes CASSLTLAGYEQYF. The chain recombines TRBV27 with TRBJ2-7; 10 nucleotides match TRBD2. The germline gives CDR1 MNHEY, CDR2 SMNVEV (reference sequence). V shed 2 bases and J 4 bases; nucleotides not matched to a gene: 2. The CDR3 runs to 14 residues.

The J gene is TRBJ2-5, the V gene TRBV20-1, with TRBD2 identical over 10 bases. Per the germline V gene, CDR1 is DFQATT and CDR2 is SNEGSKA (reference sequence). Trimming cost V 4 bases and J 14 bases; bases outside gene matches: 16. The CDR3 sequence is 14 residues long. The CDR3 sequence: CSAMDRDIGTSDYF. Here the CDR3 DNA reads TGCAGTGCTATGGACCGAGATATCGGGACTAGCGATTACTTC.

The table lists this clonotype with many counts. The chain links TRBV6-5 to TRBJ2-7; the D call may be TRBD1 or TRBD2 (5 bases each). The CDR3 extends over 13 amino acids. The germline V gene encodes CDR1 MNHEY and CDR2 SVGAGI. Trimming removed 8 bases at V and 0 bases at J, with 11 bases between. CDR3 sequence (DNA): TGTGCCAGCGGGGGAAGGAGCTCCTACGAGCAGTACTTC. This translates into CASGGRSSYEQYF.

This clonotype was picked up a small number of times. The chain has TRBV11-2 and TRBJ2-1; the D is unclear. The V end lost 0 bases, the J end lost 7 bases, and 13 bases lay between the germline ends. The CDR3 loop spans 15 amino acids. CDR1 and CDR2 (germline): SGHAT, FQNNGV. CDR3 bases: TGTGCCAGCAGCTTAGATGTGGTTTTTGCGAATGAGCAGTTCTTC. Its protein product is CASSLDVVFANEQFF. The full variable domain, with the rest looked up from reference TRBV11-2 and TRBJ2-1, is EAGVAQSPRYKIIEKRQSVAFWCNPISGHATLYWYQQILGQGPKLLIQFQNNGVVDDSQLPKDRFSAERLKGVDSTLKIQPAKLEDSAVYLCASSLDVVFANEQFFGPGTRLTVL.

This rearrangement joins TRBV18 to TRBJ2-7, with 10 bases aligning to TRBD1. J gave up 3 bases and V 4 bases, and 12 bases lay outside the gene matches. This CDR3 has 17 amino acids. CDR1 and CDR2 from the germline V gene are KGHSH and LQKENI. The CDR3 sequence: CASSREGQGSLVYEQYF. The CDR3 DNA reads TGTGCCAGCTCACGGGAGGGACAGGGGTCCCTAGTCTACGAGCAGTACTTC.

This clonotype was seen a handful of times. This chain joins TRBV7-9 and TRBJ2-7; perhaps D is TRBD1 or TRBD2 (5 bases each). The CDR3 totals 16 residues. Germline V gives CDR1 SEHNR, CDR2 FQNEAQ (reference sequence). V shed 4 bases and J shed 0 bases, with 16 bases lying between them. CDR3 sequence reads: CASSSDLGTVSYEQYF. The DNA of the CDR3 is TGTGCCAGCAGCTCGGATCTCGGGACGGTCTCCTACGAGCAGTACTTC.

Many counts were recorded for this clonotype. This chain uses TRBV28 with TRBJ2-5; 8 nucleotides line up with TRBD2. The CDR3 loop spans 15 amino acids. Germline values: CDR1 MDHEN, CDR2 SYDVKM. Germline trimming cut 3 bases from V and 5 bases from J; bases unmatched to any gene: 8. In nucleotides, the CDR3 is TGTGCCAGCAGTTTCCCGGGACTAGGTCTTGAGACCCAGTACTTC. This translates into CASSFPGLGLETQYF. The full variable domain, rest sourced from reference TRBV28 and TRBJ2-5, is DVKVTQSSRYLVKRTGEKVFLECVQDMDHENMFWYRQDPGLGLRLIYFSYDVKMKEKGDIPEGYSVSREKKERFSLILESASTNQTSMYLCASSFPGLGLETQYFGPGTRLLVL.